A selection of T cell receptor beta chains follows, all from one sample in a study of T cells after yellow fever vaccination. TCRdb processed the 5' RACE reads anew with MiXCR; each CDR3 protein has one entry. The sample has some 390,000 distinct CDR3 sequences; about 17% are singletons. This specimen was PBMCs, taken before the yellow fever booster vaccination. The receptors come from a man aged 18 to 30 who received the YFV17D yellow fever vaccine. The CDR3 runs from the conserved cysteine through the conserved F or W. The D gene is left open where the match is weak. Expanded clones are given a class, and other clones once, few, many or no size at all.

D	V	J	size	CDR3	DNA
NA	TRBV7-2	TRBJ1-1	NA	CASSLRGLKAFF	TGTGCCAGCAGCTTACGGGGGCTGAAAGCTTTCTTT
NA	TRBV7-3	TRBJ2-2	few	CASSLTGLASGELFF	TGTGCCAGCAGCTTAACAGGCCTAGCTAGCGGGGAGCTGTTTTTT
NA	TRBV5-5	TRBJ1-2	NA	CASSPAGVAGYTF	TGTGCCAGCAGCCCAGCCGGGGTGGCTGGCTACACCTTC
NA	TRBV9	TRBJ1-1	few	CASSVEAVDTEAFF	TGTGCCAGCAGCGTAGAAGCGGTCGACACTGAAGCTTTCTTT
NA	TRBV14	TRBJ1-3	few	CASSRQSGNTIYF	TGTGCCAGCAGCCGACAGTCTGGAAACACCATATATTTT
NA	TRBV25-1	TRBJ2-3	many	CASSVQGGNTQYF	TGTGCCAGCAGTGTCCAGGGGGGGAATACGCAGTATTTT
NA	TRBV6-5	TRBJ1-2	few	CASRFDRNYGYTF	TGTGCCAGCAGATTCGACAGAAACTATGGCTACACCTTC
NA	TRBV6-5	TRBJ1-6	once	CASSYEAAFSSPLHF	TGTGCCAGCAGTTACGAGGCGGCTTTCAGTTCACCCCTCCACTTT
NA	TRBV6-6	TRBJ1-1	NA	CASSYSGVDTEAFF	TGTGCCAGCAGTTACTCAGGGGTTGACACTGAAGCTTTCTTT
NA	TRBV11-2	TRBJ2-3	few	CASSFPPGGGTDTQYF	TGTGCCAGCAGCTTCCCCCCGGGCGGGGGCACAGATACGCAGTATTTT
NA	TRBV4-3	TRBJ1-1	few	CASSQDGRLNTEAFF	TGCGCCAGCAGCCAAGACGGACGGCTGAACACTGAAGCTTTCTTT
NA	TRBV11-2	TRBJ1-1	many	CASSLGQINTEAFF	TGTGCCAGCAGCTTAGGACAGATAAACACTGAAGCTTTCTTT
TRBD2	TRBV11-2	TRBJ2-1	few	CASSPRLAGGPYNEQFF	TGTGCCAGCAGCCCGCGACTAGCGGGGGGCCCCTACAATGAGCAGTTCTTC
NA	TRBV11-2	TRBJ1-1	few	CASSFPRGANTEAFF	TGTGCCAGCAGCTTCCCGAGGGGGGCCAACACTGAAGCTTTCTTT
TRBD1	TRBV20-1	TRBJ2-7	few	CSARGTVNYEQYF	TGCAGTGCTAGGGGGACAGTTAATTACGAGCAGTACTTC
NA	TRBV20-1	TRBJ2-7	NA	CSAKGLTGQYF	TGCAGTGCTAAGGGCCTTACTGGGCAGTACTTC
NA	TRBV20-1	TRBJ2-7	NA	CSAPAGYEQYF	TGCAGTGCTCCAGCAGGCTACGAGCAGTACTTC
NA	TRBV27	TRBJ1-2	NA	CASSPALLNGYTF	TGTGCCAGCAGTCCCGCCCTATTGAATGGCTACACCTTC
TRBD2	TRBV20-1	TRBJ2-5	few	CSAPGLAGRTGETQYF	TGCAGTGCTCCGGGACTAGCGGGGCGAACGGGGGAGACCCAGTACTTC
NA	TRBV10-3	TRBJ2-3	few	CAIGLRGGPPDTQYF	TGTGCCATCGGCTTGAGGGGGGGACCCCCAGATACGCAGTATTTT
NA	TRBV7-9	TRBJ1-3	many	CASSLGDSGNTIYF	TGTGCCAGCAGCTTAGGGGACTCTGGAAACACCATATATTTT
NA	TRBV20-1	TRBJ2-7	few	CSASETYEQYF	TGCAGTGCTAGCGAAACCTACGAGCAGTACTTC
TRBD1	TRBV4-3	TRBJ2-2	many	CASSLGTVNTGELFF	TGCGCCAGCAGCCTTGGGACAGTGAACACCGGGGAGCTGTTTTTT
NA	TRBV5-6	TRBJ2-1	NA	CASSSPKTRTLDNEQFF	TGTGCCAGCAGCTCACCCAAGACCCGGACACTAGACAATGAGCAGTTCTTC
TRBD1	TRBV25-1	TRBJ1-2	NA	CASSEYATGGYGYTF	TGTGCCAGCAGTGAATACGCGACAGGGGGATATGGCTACACCTTC
TRBD1	TRBV18	TRBJ1-2	few	CASSQPGTGTNGYTF	TGTGCCAGCTCACAACCCGGGACAGGGACGAATGGCTACACCTTC
NA	TRBV5-8	TRBJ2-1	NA	CASSHPGGNEQFF	TGTGCCAGCAGCCACCCCGGGGGAAATGAGCAGTTCTTC
TRBD2	TRBV7-9	TRBJ2-1	NA	CASSLTTSLFYNEQFF	TGTGCCAGCAGCTTAACGACTAGCCTGTTCTACAATGAGCAGTTCTTC
TRBD2	TRBV7-9	TRBJ2-5	few	CASSLRTSGQETQYF	TGTGCCAGCAGCTTAAGGACTAGCGGGCAAGAGACCCAGTACTTC
NA	TRBV4-1	TRBJ2-3	few	CASSLGPGQATDTQYF	TGCGCCAGCAGCCTGGGCCCCGGGCAGGCCACAGATACGCAGTATTTT
TRBD1	TRBV29-1	TRBJ2-3	many	CSIGQGLGGNTDTQYF	TGCAGCATTGGACAGGGGCTCGGGGGGAACACAGATACGCAGTATTTT
TRBD1	TRBV30	TRBJ1-6	once	CAWSVSGGADNSPLHF	TGTGCCTGGAGTGTATCAGGGGGGGCCGATAATTCACCCCTCCACTTT
NA	TRBV6-2/TRBV6-3	TRBJ2-5	NA	CASSYSASRETQYF	TGTGCCAGCAGTTACTCGGCTAGCCGAGAGACCCAGTACTTC
TRBD1	TRBV10-1	TRBJ2-7	NA	CASSEAAGGFDEQYF	TGCGCCAGCAGTGAGGCGGCAGGGGGATTTGACGAGCAGTACTTC
TRBD1	TRBV5-6	TRBJ1-1	few	CASKPADRGTTEAFF	TGTGCCAGCAAACCCGCCGACAGGGGTACAACTGAAGCTTTCTTT
TRBD2	TRBV6-4	TRBJ2-1	few	CASSDPRTSNYEQFF	TGTGCCAGCAGTGACCCTCGGACTAGTAACTATGAGCAGTTCTTC
NA	TRBV18	TRBJ1-2	few	CASSPFGAARDLNYGYTF	TGTGCCAGCTCACCATTCGGGGCTGCGAGGGACCTAAACTATGGCTACACCTTC
TRBD1	TRBV7-6	TRBJ2-7	few	CASSSGDRGSYEQYF	TGTGCCAGCAGCTCAGGGGACAGGGGCTCCTACGAGCAGTACTTC
NA	TRBV4-2	TRBJ1-3	NA	CASSQGLANTIYF	TGTGCCAGCAGCCAAGGATTGGCGAACACCATATATTTT
TRBD1	TRBV5-1	TRBJ2-1	many	CASGTTLRGHEQFF	TGCGCCAGCGGAACCACGCTCAGGGGGCATGAGCAGTTCTTC
NA	TRBV4-1	TRBJ1-4	NA	CASSQEKGRGEKLFF	TGCGCCAGCAGCCAAGAAAAAGGCAGGGGAGAAAAACTGTTTTTT
NA	TRBV7-9	TRBJ1-2	few	CASSFDGFGYTF	TGTGCCAGCAGCTTTGACGGGTTCGGCTACACCTTC
TRBD2	TRBV11-2	TRBJ2-7	many	CASSPQLAGVNEQYF	TGTGCCAGCAGCCCCCAACTAGCGGGGGTCAACGAGCAGTACTTC
NA	TRBV4-1	TRBJ1-5	NA	CASSQDSGKQPQHF	TGCGCCAGCAGCCAAGATTCAGGGAAACAGCCCCAGCATTTT
TRBD1	TRBV20-1	TRBJ2-1	NA	CSARTGAGGNEQFF	TGCAGTGCTAGGACAGGGGCCGGTGGCAATGAGCAGTTCTTC
NA	TRBV3-1	TRBJ2-1	few	CASSQVQNEQFF	TGTGCCAGCAGCCAAGTGCAGAATGAGCAGTTCTTC
NA	TRBV6-5	TRBJ2-6	many	CASSSQGSGANVLTF	TGTGCCAGCAGCTCCCAGGGTAGCGGGGCCAACGTCCTGACTTTC
NA	TRBV7-9	TRBJ2-2	NA	CARAGGTGELFF	TGTGCCAGAGCCGGGGGAACCGGGGAGCTGTTTTTT
NA	TRBV10-3	TRBJ2-3	few	CAISAQGGPDTQYF	TGTGCCATCAGTGCCCAGGGTGGTCCAGATACGCAGTATTTT
TRBD1	TRBV7-3	TRBJ2-6	many	CASSQGQSGANVLTF	TGTGCCAGCAGTCAGGGACAGTCTGGGGCCAACGTCCTGACTTTC
NA	TRBV6-2/TRBV6-3	TRBJ1-1	few	CASSYGGGGTEAFF	TGTGCCAGCAGTTACGGGGGCGGCGGGACTGAAGCTTTCTTT